This T cell receptor beta chain was identified in a study of PD-L1 blockade in urothelial cancer. The overall study: Analyses used blood from 3 weeks (second dose) and 6 weeks after treatment start. Broader study findings: Clonality of blood TCR below the median before treatment predicted better survival.

Remarks on this clone: Its cognate antigen is unknown.

Profiling relied on immunoSEQ multiplex PCR, and the TCRdb table lists in-frame clones only, not all of them. The sample carries tens of thousands of clones, approximately 81% recorded once. Time point defined: pretreatment peripheral blood. CDR1 SGHKS and CDR2 YYEKEE come from the germline V gene (reference sequence). Trimming pared 6 bases from V and 4 bases from J, leaving 19 bases between. CDR3 size: 15 residues. The chain uses TRBV5-5 and TRBJ1-1, with D maybe TRBD1 (6 bases). The material was PBMCs, obtained around atezolizumab (anti-PD-L1) treatment. This TCR derives from a man aged 65 to 79 with urothelial cancer. CDR3 sequence: CASTLGVGGSTEAFF. CDR3 DNA: TGTGCCAGCACCCTTGGGGTAGGGGGTTCCACTGAAGCTTTCTTT.